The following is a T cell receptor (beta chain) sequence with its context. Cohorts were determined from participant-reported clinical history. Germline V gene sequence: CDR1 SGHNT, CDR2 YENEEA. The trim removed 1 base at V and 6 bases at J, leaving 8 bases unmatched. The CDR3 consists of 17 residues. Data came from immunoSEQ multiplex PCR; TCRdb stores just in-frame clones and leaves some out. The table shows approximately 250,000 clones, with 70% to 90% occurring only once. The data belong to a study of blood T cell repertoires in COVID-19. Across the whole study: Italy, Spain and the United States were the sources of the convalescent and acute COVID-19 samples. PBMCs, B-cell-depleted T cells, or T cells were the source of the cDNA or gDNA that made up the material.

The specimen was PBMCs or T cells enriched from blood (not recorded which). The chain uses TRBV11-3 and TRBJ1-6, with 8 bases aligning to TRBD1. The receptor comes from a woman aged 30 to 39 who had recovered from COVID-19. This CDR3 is CASSLGGRGRVNSPLHF. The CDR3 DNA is TGTGCCAGCAGCTTAGGGGGCAGGGGGCGAGTTAATTCACCCCTCCACTTT. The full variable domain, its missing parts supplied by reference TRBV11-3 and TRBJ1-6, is EAGVVQSPRYKIIEKKQPVAFWCNPISGHNTLYWYLQNLGQGPELLIRYENEEAVDDSQLPKDRFSAERLKGVDSTLKIQPAELGDSAVYLCASSLGGRGRVNSPLHFGNGTRLTVT.